This T cell receptor beta chain was identified during a study of T cell responses to AZD1222 COVID-19 vaccine. The CDR3 extends over 11 amino acids. CDR1 is SQVTM, CDR2 ANQGSEA, per germline. TCRdb's table, derived via immunoSEQ multiplex PCR, lists solely in-frame clones and lacks some. The sample holds about 97,000 clones, around 88% seen once. General observations from the study: Spike-specific TCR repertoires showed rising breadth and depth after two AZD1222 doses. Repertoires in all cases were sampled only once the peak T cell response had passed. Of spike-specific TCRs, nearly half reportedly target regions left unmutated in variants.

About this clone: Its antigen is undetermined.

This material consisted of peripheral blood, taken on day 0 of AZD1222 vaccination. The clonotype was recovered from an adult in good health. The chain employs TRBV29-1 and TRBJ1-1, with D hard to call. In DNA form, the CDR3 reads TGCACCCTAACCATGAACACTGAAGCTTTCTTT. This codes for CTLTMNTEAFF.